A single sample gave rise to the 14 T cell receptor beta chains below, sequenced in a study of tumor-infiltrating lymphocytes in primary liver carcinoma. They got blood RNA out of unsorted whole blood and also pulled out germline DNA. The input was 450 to 500 ng total RNA; TCR beta cDNA was made from it with a constant-region primer. The TCR beta library was amplified through three nested multiplex PCR rounds in a modified ARM-PCR procedure. The opening two PCR rounds, ten to eleven cycles each, paired TRBV1-TRBV30 forward primers with a C-beta reverse primer. Each CDR3 protein is one row after TCRdb ran MiXCR on the multiplex PCR reads. This table holds about 180,000 distinct CDR3 sequences, 60% found once. The specimen sequenced was peripheral blood. Receptors were obtained from a man aged 40-50 years with primary liver carcinoma and hepatitis B virus infection.

This clonotype appeared a few times. V and J are TRBV7-9 and TRBJ2-2, with 13 bases that match TRBD2. Trimming took 5 bases from V and 8 from J; bases not matched to a gene: 11. Germline V gives CDR1 SEHNR, CDR2 FQNEAQ (reference sequence). The CDR3 is made up of 17 amino acids. The CDR3 here is CASSATSGRALGGELFF. The CDR3 coding sequence is TGTGCCAGCAGCGCCACTAGCGGGAGGGCCCTCGGAGGGGAGCTGTTTTTT.

A few counts support this clonotype. V is TRBV6-1 and J is TRBJ2-5; D gene unclear. The V and J ends lost 3 bases and 5 bases respectively, with 7 bases between them. The germline gives CDR1 MNHNS, CDR2 SASEGT. The CDR3 runs 12 residues. CDR3 sequence (DNA): TGTGCCAGCAGTGAGAGTCAGGAGACCCAGTACTTC. Translation gives CASSESQETQYF.

As to this clonotype: This may stem from a read error, because a much larger clone lies one nucleotide away. This chain connects TRBV11-2 to TRBJ2-7; D not certain. V lost 1 base and J lost 6, with 10 bases in between. The CDR3 runs 13 residues. Germline values: CDR1 SGHAT, CDR2 FQNNGV. This CDR3 reads CASSLAVWIEQYF. CDR3 nucleotides: TGTGCCAGCAGCTTAGCGGTTTGGATCGAGCAGTACTTC.

This clonotype was seen more than once but under ten times. This rearrangement joins TRBV29-1 to TRBJ1-4; tentative D call: TRBD1 (5 bases). Trimming took off 0 bases at V and 5 bases at J, with 10 bases between the two ends. CDR1 and CDR2 from the germline V gene are SQVTM and ANQGSEA. The CDR3 runs to 14 residues. The CDR3 reads CSVEEGGGNEKLFF. The DNA of the CDR3 is TGCAGCGTTGAAGAGGGGGGTGGGAATGAAAAACTGTTTTTT.

The V and J genes are TRBV10-3 and TRBJ2-3; 7 bases line up with TRBD2. The ends lost 0 bases at V and 2 bases at J; junction bases unmatched: 2. Germline V gives CDR1 ENHRY, CDR2 SYGVKD. The CDR3 spans 15 residues. CDR3 sequence (DNA): TGTGCCATCAGTGAGTCTGGGAGGGACACAGATACGCAGTATTTT. This encodes CAISESGRDTDTQYF.

V is TRBV4-2 and J is TRBJ2-1; 7 bases align to TRBD2. J lost 6 bases, V lost 3 bases, and 14 bases had no gene match. This CDR3 is built from 17 residues. Per the germline V gene, CDR1 is LGHNA and CDR2 is YNFKEQ. The DNA of the CDR3 is TGTGCCAGCAGCCATAAACCTGGACTAGTGGGAGCCAATGAGCAGTTCTTC. It encodes CASSHKPGLVGANEQFF.

In regard to this clonotype: At one boundary the junction diverges from the germline segment, which might be a read error. This chain uses TRBV12-3 or TRBV12-4 with TRBJ2-2; D not resolved. This CDR3 comprises 14 residues. The CDR3 DNA reads TGTGTCAGCAGTTTAGGCGCCGGCACCGGGGAGCTGTTTTTT. This gives the protein CVSSLGAGTGELFF.

Notes on this clonotype: Relative to the germline gene, one junction end is altered; a read error may explain this. This sequence joins TRBV11-2 and TRBJ2-7; D is ambiguous. Germline values: CDR1 SGHAT, CDR2 FQNNGV. The CDR3 contains 12 residues. The DNA for the CDR3 is TGCGCCAGCAGCCCCGACGACTACGAGCAGTACTTC. Residues: CASSPDDYEQYF. The complete variable domain, with remaining parts taken from reference TRBV11-2 and TRBJ2-7, reads EAGVAQSPRYKIIEKRQSVAFWCNPISGHATLYWYQQILGQGPKLLIQFQNNGVVDDSQLPKDRFSAERLKGVDSTLKIQPAKLEDSAVYLCASSPDDYEQYFGPGTRLTVT.

This rearrangement joins TRBV11-2 to TRBJ2-3; possible D gene TRBD2, 5 bases. The CDR3 runs to 18 residues. Germline V CDR1 and CDR2: SGHAT, FQNNGV. Trimming took off 5 bases at V and 3 bases at J, with 24 bases between the two ends. The CDR3 coding sequence is TGTGCCAGCAGCCCGGGGAGACTCACATGGGTGCAAACAGATACGCAGTATTTT. Its protein product is CASSPGRLTWVQTDTQYF. The entire variable domain, with the rest obtained from reference TRBV11-2 and TRBJ2-3, is as follows: EAGVAQSPRYKIIEKRQSVAFWCNPISGHATLYWYQQILGQGPKLLIQFQNNGVVDDSQLPKDRFSAERLKGVDSTLKIQPAKLEDSAVYLCASSPGRLTWVQTDTQYFGPGTRLTVL.

V and J are TRBV29-1 and TRBJ1-2, with no clear D. The germline V gene encodes CDR1 SQVTM and CDR2 ANQGSEA. The CDR3 is 11 amino acids. Trimming pared 4 bases from V and 8 bases from J, leaving 11 bases between. The CDR3 loop reads CSVATDKGYTF. CDR3 bases: TGCAGCGTTGCAACCGATAAAGGCTACACCTTC.

J is TRBJ1-6 and V is TRBV6-5; possibly TRBD1 for D (5 bases). This CDR3 spans 15 amino acids. Per the germline V gene, CDR1 is MNHEY and CDR2 is SVGAGI. V lost 7 bases and J lost 7, with 17 bases in between. CDR3 DNA: TGTGCCAGCACGGCTGGGGGAAGTAGGAATTCACCCCTCCACTTT. Translating gives CASTAGGSRNSPLHF.

The gene calls are TRBV6-6 and TRBJ2-1; the D is unclear. The CDR3 covers 11 residues. V was trimmed by 5 bases and J by 7 bases, leaving 6 bases between them. Germline CDR1 is MNHNY and CDR2 is SVGAGI (reference sequence). CDR3 bases: TGTGCCAGCAGTGGTTGTAATGAGCAGTTCTTC. Protein sequence: CASSGCNEQFF.

The rearrangement uses TRBV6-1 and TRBJ2-7; D might be TRBD2 (7 bases). The germline CDR1 and CDR2 sequences are MNHNS and SASEGT. The CDR3 has 14 amino acids. V was pared by 7 bases and J by 6 bases, with 19 bases between. The DNA of the CDR3 is TGTGCCAGCATCTCAAGGGGGGGCGACTGCGAGCAGTACTTC. This sequence encodes CASISRGGDCEQYF.

Of note for this clonotype: The junction does not match germline at one end; this may be a read error. V is TRBV6-1 and J is TRBJ1-1, with D perhaps matching TRBD1 (5 bases). The CDR3 covers 14 residues. The V gene's germline CDR1 is MNHNS and CDR2 SASEGT. CDR3 nucleotides: TGTGCCAGCAGTGAAGTTGCAGGGACCACTGGAGCTTTCTTT. Amino acid sequence: CASSEVAGTTGAFF.